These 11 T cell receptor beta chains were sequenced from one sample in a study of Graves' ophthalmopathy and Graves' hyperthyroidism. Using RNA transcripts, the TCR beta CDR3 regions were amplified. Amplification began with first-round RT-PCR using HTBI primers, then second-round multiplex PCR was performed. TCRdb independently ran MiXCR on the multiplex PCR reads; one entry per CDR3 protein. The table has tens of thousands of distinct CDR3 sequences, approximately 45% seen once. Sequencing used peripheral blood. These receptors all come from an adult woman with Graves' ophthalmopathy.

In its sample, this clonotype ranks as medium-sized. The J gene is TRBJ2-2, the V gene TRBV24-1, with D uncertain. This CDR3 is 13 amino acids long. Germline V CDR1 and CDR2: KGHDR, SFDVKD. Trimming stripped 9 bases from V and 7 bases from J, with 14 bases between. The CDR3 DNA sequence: TGTGCCACCCACGGCGTGGGCAACGGGGAGCTGTTTTTT. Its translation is CATHGVGNGELFF.

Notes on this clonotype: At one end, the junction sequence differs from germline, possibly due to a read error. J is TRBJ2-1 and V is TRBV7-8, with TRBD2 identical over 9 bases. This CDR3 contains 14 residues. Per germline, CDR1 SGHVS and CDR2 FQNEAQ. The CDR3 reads CASCQDSGRNEQFF. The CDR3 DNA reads TGCGCCAGCTGCCAAGATAGCGGGAGAAATGAGCAGTTCTTC.

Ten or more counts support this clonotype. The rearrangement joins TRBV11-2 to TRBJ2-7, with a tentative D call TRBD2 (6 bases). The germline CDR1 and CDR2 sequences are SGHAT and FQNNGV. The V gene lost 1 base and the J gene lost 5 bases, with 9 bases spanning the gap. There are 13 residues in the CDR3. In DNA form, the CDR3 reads TGTGCCAGCAGCTTAGTGGAGGGAAACGAGCAGTACTTC. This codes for CASSLVEGNEQYF.

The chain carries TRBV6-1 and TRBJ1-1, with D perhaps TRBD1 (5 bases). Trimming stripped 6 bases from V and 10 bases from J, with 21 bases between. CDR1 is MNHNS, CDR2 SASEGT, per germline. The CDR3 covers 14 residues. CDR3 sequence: CASRLREAVLRAFF. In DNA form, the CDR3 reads TGTGCCAGCAGACTCAGGGAGGCAGTTCTTAGAGCTTTCTTT.

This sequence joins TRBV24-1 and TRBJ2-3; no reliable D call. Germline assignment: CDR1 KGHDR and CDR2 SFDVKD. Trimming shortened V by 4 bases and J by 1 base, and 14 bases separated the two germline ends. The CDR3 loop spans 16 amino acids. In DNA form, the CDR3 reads TGTGCCACCAGTGACCCAGCCGGTGGGGGCACAGATACGCAGTATTTT. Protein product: CATSDPAGGGTDTQYF.

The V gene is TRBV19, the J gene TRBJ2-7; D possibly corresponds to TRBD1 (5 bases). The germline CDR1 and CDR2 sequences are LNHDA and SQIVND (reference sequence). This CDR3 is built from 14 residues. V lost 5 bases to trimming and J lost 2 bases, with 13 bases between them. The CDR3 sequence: CASSQAGIAYEQYF. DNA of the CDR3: TGTGCCAGTAGTCAGGCAGGGATCGCCTACGAGCAGTACTTC.

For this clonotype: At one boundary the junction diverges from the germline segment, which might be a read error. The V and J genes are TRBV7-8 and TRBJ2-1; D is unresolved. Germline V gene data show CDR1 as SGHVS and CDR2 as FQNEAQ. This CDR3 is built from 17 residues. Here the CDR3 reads CASSSGASRSSYNEQFF. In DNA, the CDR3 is TGTGCCAGCAGCTCAGGCGCTAGTCGGAGCTCCTATAATGAGCAGTTCTTC.

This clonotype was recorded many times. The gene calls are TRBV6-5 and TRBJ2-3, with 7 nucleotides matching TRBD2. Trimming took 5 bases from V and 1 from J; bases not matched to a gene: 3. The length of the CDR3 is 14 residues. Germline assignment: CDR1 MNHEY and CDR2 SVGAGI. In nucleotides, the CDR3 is TGTGCCAGCAGTCGTACTAGCGGCACAGATACGCAGTATTTT. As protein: CASSRTSGTDTQYF.

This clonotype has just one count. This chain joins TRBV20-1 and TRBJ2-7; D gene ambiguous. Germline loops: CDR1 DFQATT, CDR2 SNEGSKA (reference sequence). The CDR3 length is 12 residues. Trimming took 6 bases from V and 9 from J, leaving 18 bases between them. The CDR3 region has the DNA TGCAGTGCCCTGTGGGCAGTTAACGGGCAGTACTTC. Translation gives CSALWAVNGQYF.

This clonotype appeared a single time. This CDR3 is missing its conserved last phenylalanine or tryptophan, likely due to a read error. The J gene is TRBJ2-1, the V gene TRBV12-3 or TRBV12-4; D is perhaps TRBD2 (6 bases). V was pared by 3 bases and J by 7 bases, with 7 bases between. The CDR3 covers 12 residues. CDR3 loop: CASSFGTNEQFR. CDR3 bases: TGTGCCAGCAGTTTCGGGACTAATGAGCAGTTCCGC.

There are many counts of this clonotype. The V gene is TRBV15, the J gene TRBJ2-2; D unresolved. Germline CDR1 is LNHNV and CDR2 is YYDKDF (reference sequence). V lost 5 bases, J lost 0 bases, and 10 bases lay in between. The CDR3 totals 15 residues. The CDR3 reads CATSQRPPNTGELFF. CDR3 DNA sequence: TGTGCCACCAGCCAACGACCGCCGAACACCGGGGAGCTGTTTTTT. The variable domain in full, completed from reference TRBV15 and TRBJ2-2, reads DAMVIQNPRYQVTQFGKPVTLSCSQTLNHNVMYWYQQKSSQAPKLLFHYYDKDFNNEADTPDNFQSRRPNTSFCFLDIRSPGLGDTAMYLCATSQRPPNTGELFFGEGSRLTVL.